This T cell receptor beta chain was observed in a study of blood T cell repertoires in COVID-19. About the study: T cells, B-cell-depleted T cells, or PBMCs provided the cDNA or gDNA that served as material.

It was during active infection that Seattle patients were enrolled and then longitudinally followed. The V and J ends lost 4 bases and 6 bases respectively, with 15 bases between them. Germline V lookup: CDR1 SEHNR, CDR2 FQNEAQ (reference sequence). There are 14 residues in the CDR3. Assay used: immunoSEQ multiplex PCR; TCRdb lists only in-frame clones, some missing. The sample lists some 99,000 clones; approximately 90% were seen once. Sequencing used peripheral blood. The sequence was collected from a human donor with COVID-19, enrolled during active disease. The donor label of this sample is uncertain. The chain is built from TRBV7-9 and TRBJ1-2, with TRBD1 as a possible D gene (5 bases). CDR3 sequence (DNA): TGTGCCAGCAGCTCGGGACTCGGAGTGGATGGCTACACCTTC. It translates to CASSSGLGVDGYTF.